These 6 T cell receptor beta chains originate from one sample sequenced in a study of post-analysis software for immune sequencing data (dated by TCRdb to about 2015). Results and caveats for the whole study, not just this receptor: Significantly higher frequencies in patients than in controls were found for a few TRBV segments, including TRBV5-6, TRBV5-1 and TRBV20-1.

The antigens these receptors bind are not known. The library was produced with PCR. The data were produced on an Illumina HiSeq 2500. Unique molecular identifiers were incorporated into TCR beta cDNA libraries to reduce PCR and sequencing biases. TCRdb reprocessed the public reads (quality trimming at Q25 with fastp, clone calling with MiXCR) and kept in-frame beta chains. Entries are consolidated by CDR3 protein sequence, retaining the most common genes and DNA. Across this sample there are about 200,000 distinct CDR3 sequences, with approximately 29% seen only once. The top ten clones comprise 3% to 3.5% of the sample. Sequencing was performed on blood. The receptors were gathered from a girl aged 2 to 17 with multiple sclerosis.

In the case of this clonotype: A read error may explain this, as a much larger clone is one base away. This chain uses TRBV6-2 or TRBV6-3 with TRBJ2-3; the D gene is possibly TRBD2 (6 bases). V lost 4 bases and J lost 5, with 16 bases in between. The length of the CDR3 is 15 residues. Germline CDR1 is MNHEY and CDR2 is SVGEGT. The CDR3 region is CASSSASIGRDTQYF. DNA for the CDR3: TGTGCCAGCAGTTCAGCGTCCATCGGGAGAGATACGCAGTATTTT.

This clonotype showed up just a few times. The genes are TRBV6-2 or TRBV6-3 and TRBJ2-1; D gene ambiguous. Germline CDR1 is MNHEY and CDR2 is SVGEGT. The V and J ends lost 7 bases and 3 bases respectively, with 4 bases between them. CDR3 length equals 11 residues. The CDR3 sequence: CASTNYNEQFF. The CDR3 nucleotides are TGTGCCAGCACCAACTACAATGAGCAGTTCTTC.

In this sample, this clonotype turned up a few times. V is TRBV6-1 and J is TRBJ2-1; 15 bases are a match to TRBD2. The CDR3 runs to 17 residues. CDR1 and CDR2 (germline): MNHNS, SASEGT. The V and J ends lost 6 bases and 5 bases, in that order; junction bases with no gene match: 8. CDR3 sequence: CASSPGLAGGPHNEQFF. DNA for the CDR3: TGTGCCAGCAGCCCGGGACTAGCGGGAGGCCCCCACAATGAGCAGTTCTTC.

This clonotype has more than one count but fewer than ten. The chain employs TRBV30 and TRBJ2-4; D ambiguous. The germline V gene encodes CDR1 GTSNPN and CDR2 SVGIG (reference sequence). The V end lost 2 bases, the J end lost 0 bases, and 14 bases lay between the germline ends. The length of the CDR3 is 16 residues. In DNA form, the CDR3 reads TGTGCCTGGAGTCGGCTCCCGGCTCTAGCCAAAAACATTCAGTACTTC. It is translated as CAWSRLPALAKNIQYF.

This clonotype was recorded only once. The chain links TRBV7-2 to TRBJ2-2, with D possibly being TRBD1 or TRBD2 (5 bases each). The V gene's germline CDR1 is SGHTA and CDR2 FQGNSA. The CDR3 is 16 residues long. V lost 8 bases and J lost 3, with 19 bases in between. DNA for the CDR3: TGTGCCAGCCGACCTCCCGGGACGGCTTACACCGGGGAGCTGTTTTTT. Protein sequence: CASRPPGTAYTGELFF.

The chain uses TRBV28 and TRBJ1-1, with D possibly being TRBD1 (6 bases). Germline V CDR1 and CDR2: MDHEN, SYDVKM. This CDR3 comprises 14 residues. Between the trimmed V and J ends, which lost 5 bases and 3 bases, there was a span of 13 bases. The CDR3: CASSPSGAHTEAFF. For the CDR3, the DNA is TGTGCCAGCAGTCCCTCAGGGGCCCACACTGAAGCTTTCTTT.